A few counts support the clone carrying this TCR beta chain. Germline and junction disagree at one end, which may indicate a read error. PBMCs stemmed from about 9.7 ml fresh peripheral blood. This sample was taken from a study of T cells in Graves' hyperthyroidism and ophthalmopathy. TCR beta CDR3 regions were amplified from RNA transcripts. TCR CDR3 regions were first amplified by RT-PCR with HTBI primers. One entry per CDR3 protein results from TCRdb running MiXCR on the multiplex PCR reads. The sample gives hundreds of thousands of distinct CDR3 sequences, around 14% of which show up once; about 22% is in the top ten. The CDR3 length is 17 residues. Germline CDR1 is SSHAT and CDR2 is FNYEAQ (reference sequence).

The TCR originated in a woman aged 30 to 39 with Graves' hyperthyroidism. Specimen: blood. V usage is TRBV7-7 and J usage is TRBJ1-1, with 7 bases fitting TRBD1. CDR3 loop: CASSCPQIQGWSTEAFF. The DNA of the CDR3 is TGTGCTAGCAGCTGCCCGCAAATACAGGGGTGGAGTACTGAAGCTTTCTTT.